This record concerns one T cell receptor beta chain sequence. Its antigen is undetermined. RNA extraction was followed by reverse transcription into cDNA, which acted as the sequencing template. Here immunoSEQ multiplex PCR was the method, and the copy in TCRdb shows in-frame clones only, minus some. The sample shows roughly 110,000 clones, less than 90% of them seen only once. This sample is drawn from a study of CD8+ T cells in alopecia areata. The overall study: Patients took tofacitinib for 6 to 18 months, followed by 6 drug-free months. Study observations and caveats: Researchers reported that TCR sharing among patients proved less clear than in mice, possibly HLA-linked. There were also resident alphabeta T cells of normal skin sequenced in scalp samples. Association of baseline CD8+ expansion with response is uncertain owing to one nonresponder.

Germline V gene sequence: CDR1 SGHRS, CDR2 YFSETQ. The CDR3 consists of 14 residues. Trimming stripped 6 bases from V and 2 bases from J, with 15 bases between. Treatment here: oral pan-JAK inhibitor, 5-10 mg twice daily. The rearrangement joins TRBV5-1 to TRBJ2-7; D is uncertain. This material consisted of CD8+ T cells sorted from blood, taken at week 24, from a patient treated with tofacitinib. The source of this sequence is a human donor with alopecia areata. In DNA, the CDR3 is TGCGCCAGCAAGAAGTATGATAGTACCTACGAGCAGTACTTC. As protein: CASKKYDSTYEQYF.